This T cell receptor beta chain was observed in a study of cytomegalovirus exposure and HLA in healthy donors. Study summary: Clustering assigned about 79% of the approximately 400 genotyped donors to the Caucasian-associated ancestry cluster.

Notes on the study in general: The authors reported that TCR beta sequences could predict HLA-A and HLA-B alleles. These predictions were accurate for most subjects in the first cohort. In a later analysis, TCR beta V- and J-gene trimming showed a link to a missense DCLRE1C variant.

Researchers ran the PCR with 60 Vbeta and 13 Jbeta primers. The data were produced by immunoSEQ multiplex PCR, yet TCRdb's version contains in-frame clones alone and is incomplete. The sample shows around 100,000 clones, roughly 79% of them seen only once. About this clone: What it recognizes is unknown.

Deletions cut 5 bases from V and 5 bases from J, with 13 bases between. The CDR3 loop spans 14 amino acids. The germline V gene encodes CDR1 SEHNR and CDR2 FQNEAQ (reference sequence). This sequence was found in a man aged 40-49 years in good health and CMV-seronegative. The V call is TRBV7-9, the J call TRBJ2-1; TRBD1 might be the D (6 bases). The sequenced sample consisted of PBMCs. This chain's CDR3 is CASSTDRTHNEQFF. The DNA of the CDR3 is TGTGCCAGCAGCACAGACAGGACCCACAATGAGCAGTTCTTC.